This T cell receptor beta chain was recovered during a study of OX40 agonist ivuxolimab in advanced cancers. Study-wide context: Dose-escalation subjects each had hepatocellular carcinoma, melanoma, renal cell or head and neck cancer. Points from the study as a whole: CD4+ and CD8+ blood T cells expanded clonally by week 6 at 0.1 to 3.0 mg/kg. There were, on average, more expanded clones in CD8+ T cells than in CD4+. The specificity for antigen of the expanded peripheral T cells was not determined.

J was trimmed by 3 bases and V by 2 bases; bases with no gene match: 5. CDR3 length: 15 residues. CDR1 SGHNT and CDR2 YYREEE come from the germline V gene (reference sequence). TCRdb's copy holds only in-frame clones and misses some; the assay was immunoSEQ multiplex PCR. The sample includes 65,000 to 75,000 clones, roughly four fifths of them seen just once. A remark on this clone: What it binds is unknown.

The TCR comes from an adult with an advanced solid tumor such as melanoma, head and neck, liver or kidney cancer. Sequences were derived from CD4+ or CD8+ T cells sorted from blood, sampled in a trial of the OX40 agonist ivuxolimab. V gene TRBV5-4 combines with J gene TRBJ2-1; 7 positions agree with TRBD2. The CDR3 protein is CASSLLGGGYNEQFF. The CDR3 region has the DNA TGTGCCAGCAGCTTATTGGGCGGGGGCTACAATGAGCAGTTCTTC.